Sequencing of this TCR beta chain was carried out in a study of post-analysis software for immune sequencing data. General study results and limits: The authors found that F measure strongly co-clustered same-batch samples. The study found significantly lower normalized Chao1 diversity in multiple sclerosis patients than in controls. Higher frequency in patients than in controls was seen for five TRBV segments, with TRBV5-6, TRBV5-1 and TRBV20-1 among them.

On this clonotype itself: Its antigen is not known.

This CDR3 has 15 residues. Germline V gives CDR1 SGHTA, CDR2 FQGNSA. The V gene lost 0 bases and the J gene lost 5 bases, with 14 bases spanning the gap. Incorporated into the TCR beta cDNA libraries were unique molecular identifiers, which served to reduce PCR and sequencing biases. TCRdb analysed the PCR reads with MiXCR anew, one entry per CDR3 protein. The table lists around 250,000 distinct CDR3 sequences, about 40% of them singletons. This clonotype was sampled from a girl aged 5-17 years with multiple sclerosis. This chain links TRBV7-2 with TRBJ2-7; possible D gene TRBD1, 5 bases. Sequencing was carried out using blood. CDR3 protein: CASSLAGRVLHEQYF. The CDR3 region has the DNA TGTGCCAGCAGCTTAGCGGGCAGGGTCTTACACGAGCAGTACTTC.